Each of the 9 T cell receptor beta chains below was sequenced from the same sample in a study of OX40 agonist ivuxolimab in advanced cancers. Using immunoSEQ multiplex PCR, the repertoire was profiled, and TCRdb retains in-frame clones only, with some absent. The repertoire includes almost 35,000 clones, around 79% of them detected once, and 10% to 11% sits in the top ten. The specimen was CD4+ or CD8+ T cells sorted from blood, collected in a trial of the OX40 agonist ivuxolimab. The receptors derive from an adult with an advanced solid tumor such as melanoma, head and neck, liver or kidney cancer.

V is TRBV19 and J is TRBJ2-7; TRBD1 matches 7 bases. The junction had 9 bases not matched to a gene; V was cut back by 6 bases and J by 4 bases. CDR3 length: 14 amino acids. Germline loops: CDR1 LNHDA, CDR2 SQIVND (reference sequence). The CDR3 protein is CASSILGQTYEQYF. The CDR3 DNA sequence: TGTGCCAGTAGCATCCTGGGACAGACTTACGAGCAGTACTTC.

The chain uses TRBV6-5 and TRBJ2-2, with 7 nucleotides matching TRBD1. Looked up from germline, CDR1 is MNHEY and CDR2 is SVGAGI. V trimming: 8 bases; J trimming: 3 bases; junction bases outside the gene matches: 6. This CDR3 is 14 amino acids long. The CDR3 protein is CASRWGTDTGELFF. CDR3 DNA: TGTGCCAGCCGATGGGGGACAGACACCGGGGAGCTGTTTTTT.

The chain uses TRBV7-2 and TRBJ2-5, with 11 nucleotides matching TRBD2. V was pared by 4 bases and J by 3 bases, with 7 bases of the junction left unmatched. Germline V gene lookup returns CDR1 SGHTA and CDR2 FQGNSA. This CDR3 has 16 amino acids. CDR3 region: CASSSYSGGAEETQYF. CDR3 in DNA: TGTGCCAGCAGCTCATATAGCGGGGGGGCGGAAGAGACCCAGTACTTC. The whole variable domain, remainder taken from reference TRBV7-2 and TRBJ2-5, is GAGVSQSPSNKVTEKGKDVELRCDPISGHTALYWYRQSLGQGLEFLIYFQGNSAPDKSGLPSDRFSAERTGGSVSTLTIQRTQQEDSAVYLCASSSYSGGAEETQYFGPGTRLLVL.

This clone was found once. V gene TRBV7-9 combines with J gene TRBJ1-4; no clear D gene. Germline V gene sequence: CDR1 SEHNR, CDR2 FQNEAQ (reference sequence). This CDR3 contains 17 residues. V lost 1 base, J lost 4 bases, and 16 bases lay in between. The CDR3 bases are TGTGCCAGCAGCTTAGTCGCGGCGGAGTCATTTAATGAAAAACTGTTTTTT. This encodes CASSLVAAESFNEKLFF. Based on the CDR3 plus reference TRBV7-9 and TRBJ1-4, the full variable domain is DTGVSQNPRHKITKRGQNVTFRCDPISEHNRLYWYRQTLGQGPEFLTYFQNEAQLEKSRLLSDRFSAERPKGSFSTLEIQRTEQGDSAMYLCASSLVAAESFNEKLFFGSGTQLSVL.

The chain has TRBV4-2 and TRBJ1-1; D is ambiguous. CDR3 length: 18 amino acids. The ends were cut back, 6 bases at V and 11 bases at J, with 34 bases in the middle. Germline CDR1 and CDR2: LGHNA and YNFKEQ. Written as DNA, the CDR3 is TGTGCCAGCAGGGGTCCGGTTCGCCGGGAGTACTCTCACCTACCTGCTTTCTTT. The encoded protein is CASRGPVRREYSHLPAFF.

V is TRBV19 and J is TRBJ2-1; D may correspond to TRBD1 or TRBD2 (6 bases each). The CDR3 covers 15 residues. Germline values: CDR1 LNHDA, CDR2 SQIVND (reference sequence). Trimming removed 4 bases from V and 8 bases from J, with 18 bases in between. This CDR3 reads CASSRRGGPNDEQFF. The CDR3 DNA reads TGTGCCAGTAGTAGACGAGGGGGGCCCAACGATGAGCAGTTCTTC.

Remarks on this clone: Different DNA sequences within this sample yield the same CDR3. The chain couples TRBV7-9 to TRBJ2-5; 9 nucleotides line up with TRBD1. The CDR3 totals 15 residues. Trimming took 1 base from V and 4 from J; bases not matched to a gene: 4. Germline values: CDR1 SEHNR, CDR2 FQNEAQ (reference sequence). CDR3 sequence reads: CASSLGTGGRETQYF. The CDR3 DNA reads as TGTGCCAGCAGCTTAGGTACAGGGGGCAGAGAGACCCAGTACTTC.

The chain combines TRBV21-1 with TRBJ2-7; the table's D gene call, TRBD1, was not cross checked with the DNA. TRBV21-1 is designated a pseudogene. The CDR3 runs to 17 residues. The CDR3 is CASSKALSGIISYEQYF. CDR3 bases: TGTGCCAGCAGCAAAGCGCTGTCAGGCATAATCTCCTACGAGCAGTACTTC.

Comment on this clone: The sample has other DNA sequences that encode this CDR3 too. The chain combines TRBV6-1 with TRBJ1-1, with D possibly matching TRBD1 (5 bases). The CDR3 consists of 15 residues. Germline V gene data show CDR1 as MNHNS and CDR2 as SASEGT. Trimming took off 6 bases at V and 0 bases at J, with 14 bases between the two ends. CDR3 in amino acids: CASSEGRSLNTEAFF. The CDR3, as DNA: TGTGCCAGCAGCGAGGGACGGAGTCTGAACACTGAAGCTTTCTTT.